This entry lists 9 T cell receptor beta chains sequenced from one sample in a study of blood T cell repertoires in COVID-19. Clones were read by immunoSEQ multiplex PCR, and TCRdb kept only the in-frame ones, dropping some. The repertoire includes some 150,000 clones, 80% to 90% of them detected once, and 6.5% to 8.5% sits in the top ten. Sequencing was done on a sample of peripheral blood. These TCRs come from a human donor with acute or convalescent COVID-19. The donor label of this sample is uncertain.

This clone appeared once. The J gene is TRBJ1-3, the V gene TRBV3-1 (or the pseudogene TRBV3-2); D may be TRBD1 (6 bases). Trimming took off 7 bases at V and 1 base at J, with 14 bases between the two ends. This CDR3 contains 15 residues. Germline V lookup: CDR1 LGHDT, CDR2 YNNKEL (reference sequence). The CDR3 here is CASTYKQGSGNTIYF. CDR3 coding DNA: TGTGCCAGCACCTATAAGCAGGGGTCTGGAAACACCATATATTTT.

The chain uses TRBV29-1 and TRBJ1-6; 7 nucleotides agree with TRBD1. J was trimmed by 0 bases and V by 6 bases; bases with no gene match: 2. This CDR3 contains 14 residues. Germline V lookup: CDR1 SQVTM, CDR2 ANQGSEA. CDR3 sequence: CSVRDSSYNSPLHF. CDR3 nucleotide sequence: TGCAGCGTCCGGGACAGCTCCTATAATTCACCCCTCCACTTT.

This clone was detected only once. The V call is TRBV5-6, the J call TRBJ2-1, with 11 bases that match TRBD2. The germline gives CDR1 SGHDT, CDR2 YYEEEE. The CDR3 is 15 residues long. The ends lost 0 bases at V and 9 bases at J; junction bases unmatched: 5. The CDR3 coding sequence is TGTGCCAGCAGCTTGGTGGCTAGCGGGGGGACTGAGCAGTTCTTC. It is translated as CASSLVASGGTEQFF.

The J gene is TRBJ2-3, the V gene TRBV11-2, with D perhaps TRBD2 (7 bases). Trimming cost V 1 base and J 8 bases, with 10 bases left between them. The CDR3 covers 13 residues. CDR1 and CDR2 (germline): SGHAT, FQNNGV. The CDR3 here is CASSLVGGRTQYF. In DNA form, the CDR3 reads TGTGCCAGCAGCTTAGTGGGGGGGCGTACGCAGTATTTT. The full variable domain, rest sourced from reference TRBV11-2 and TRBJ2-3, is EAGVAQSPRYKIIEKRQSVAFWCNPISGHATLYWYQQILGQGPKLLIQFQNNGVVDDSQLPKDRFSAERLKGVDSTLKIQPAKLEDSAVYLCASSLVGGRTQYFGPGTRLTVL.

The chain links TRBV6-5 to TRBJ2-2, with 9 bases fitting TRBD1. The V gene end was trimmed by 5 bases and the J gene end by 1 base; junction bases not matched to a gene: 2. CDR3 length: 15 residues. The V gene's germline CDR1 is MNHEY and CDR2 SVGAGI. The CDR3, as DNA: TGTGCCAGCAGTCAGGGACAGGGGAACACCGGGGAGCTGTTTTTT. Translation gives CASSQGQGNTGELFF.

The genes are TRBV5-5 and TRBJ2-7, with TRBD1 as a possible D gene (5 bases). This CDR3 comprises 13 residues. Germline CDR1 reads SGHKS; CDR2 reads YYEKEE (reference sequence). The V and J ends lost 6 bases and 6 bases respectively, with 16 bases between them. The CDR3 DNA reads TGTGCCAGCAAATTTTTCCAGGGATCCGAGCAGTACGTC. Its translation: CASKFFQGSEQYV.

The chain carries TRBV6-5 and TRBJ2-3, with D possibly matching TRBD1 (5 bases). The CDR3 contains 11 residues. CDR1 is MNHEY and CDR2 is SVGAGI in the germline V gene. V lost 8 bases, J lost 6 bases, and 9 bases lay in between. This CDR3 is CASGASDTQYF. CDR3 coding DNA: TGTGCCAGCGGGGCCTCGGATACGCAGTATTTT.

The CDR3 coding sequence is TGTGCCAGCAGCTTGGAAGGACTAGGAAACTCTGGGGCCAACGTCCTGACTTTC. It codes for CASSLEGLGNSGANVLTF. The J gene is TRBJ2-6, the V gene TRBV5-4, with 7 bases matching TRBD2. The germline CDR1 and CDR2 sequences are SGHNT and YYREEE (reference sequence). The V and J ends lost 0 bases and 0 bases, in that order; junction bases with no gene match: 6. This CDR3 comprises 18 residues.

This clone was observed many times. The V gene is TRBV9, the J gene TRBJ1-5, with TRBD1 as a possible D gene (5 bases). Germline V lookup: CDR1 SGDLS, CDR2 YYNGEE. V gave up 0 bases and J gave up 4 bases, with 11 bases separating them. CDR3 length equals 15 residues. CDR3 DNA sequence: TGTGCCAGCAGCGTAGACGGGGGATGGAATCAGCCCCAGCATTTT. It encodes CASSVDGGWNQPQHF.